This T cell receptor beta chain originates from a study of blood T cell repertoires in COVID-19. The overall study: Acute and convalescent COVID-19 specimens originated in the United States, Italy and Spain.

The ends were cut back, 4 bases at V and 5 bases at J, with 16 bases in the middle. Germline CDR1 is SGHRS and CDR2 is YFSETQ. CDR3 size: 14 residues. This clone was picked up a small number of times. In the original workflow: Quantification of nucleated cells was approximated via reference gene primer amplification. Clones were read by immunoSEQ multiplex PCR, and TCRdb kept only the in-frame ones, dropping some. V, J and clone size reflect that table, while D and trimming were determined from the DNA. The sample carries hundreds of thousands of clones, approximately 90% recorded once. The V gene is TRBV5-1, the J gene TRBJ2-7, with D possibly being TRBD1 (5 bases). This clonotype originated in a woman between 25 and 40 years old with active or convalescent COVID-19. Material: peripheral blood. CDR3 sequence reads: CASSKPDTVDEQYF. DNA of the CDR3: TGCGCCAGCAGCAAGCCGGACACTGTTGACGAGCAGTACTTC. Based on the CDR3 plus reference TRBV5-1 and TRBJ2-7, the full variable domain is KAGVTQTPRYLIKTRGQQVTLSCSPISGHRSVSWYQQTPGQGLQFLFEYFSETQRNKGNFPGRFSGRQFSNSRSEMNVSTLELGDSALYLCASSKPDTVDEQYFGPGTRLTVT.